The 9 T cell receptor beta chains in this list originate from one sample, sequenced in a study of cytomegalovirus exposure and HLA in healthy donors. 60 Vbeta and 13 Jbeta primers were used in PCR. Assay used: immunoSEQ multiplex PCR; TCRdb lists only in-frame clones, some missing. The sample contains 160,000 or so clones, around 72% of which appear only once. The sequencing input was PBMCs. The receptors here all came from a woman in her thirties or forties in good health and CMV-seropositive.

The V and J genes are TRBV7-2 and TRBJ2-5; D ambiguous. The CDR3 consists of 13 residues. V dropped 8 bases and J dropped 4 bases, with 14 bases sitting between them. The germline V gene encodes CDR1 SGHTA and CDR2 FQGNSA. CDR3 region: CASLRSSSETQYF. For the CDR3, the DNA is TGTGCCAGCCTCCGGAGTAGCTCAGAGACCCAGTACTTC.

This rearrangement joins TRBV4-1 to TRBJ1-3; no firm D call. The ends were cut back, 1 base at V and 0 bases at J, with 10 bases in the middle. CDR1 and CDR2 from the germline V gene are MGHRA and YSYEKL. The CDR3 loop spans 16 amino acids. As DNA, the CDR3 is TGCGCCAGCAGCCAAGTGCATGGGAGCTCTGGAAACACCATATATTTT. Translating it yields CASSQVHGSSGNTIYF.

V gene TRBV19 combines with J gene TRBJ2-7; D is uncertain. This CDR3 is built from 13 residues. Trimming took off 6 bases at V and 5 bases at J, with 14 bases between the two ends. The germline CDR1 and CDR2 sequences are LNHDA and SQIVND (reference sequence). Written as DNA, the CDR3 is TGTGCCAGTAGAGAGGATCCCCGCGACGAGCAGTACTTC. This codes for CASREDPRDEQYF.

This chain uses TRBV18 with TRBJ2-5; TRBD2 agrees at 7 bases. V shed 3 bases and J 3 bases; nucleotides not matched to a gene: 10. CDR3 size: 16 residues. Germline V CDR1 and CDR2: KGHSH, LQKENI. CDR3 nucleotide sequence: TGTGCCAGCTCACCCGGCATCGCCAGCGGGGAAGAGACCCAGTACTTC. Translated: CASSPGIASGEETQYF.

The chain has TRBV5-1 and TRBJ1-4; 8 bases agree with TRBD1. The germline V gene encodes CDR1 SGHRS and CDR2 YFSETQ. The junction had 9 bases not matched to a gene; V was cut back by 5 bases and J by 9 bases. This CDR3 is 14 amino acids long. The DNA of the CDR3 is TGCGCCAGCAGGGATCAGGGGGCGGGTAAAAAACTGTTTTTT. This codes for CASRDQGAGKKLFF.

The genes are TRBV7-2 and TRBJ1-1, with D possibly matching TRBD1 (5 bases). CDR1 is SGHTA and CDR2 is FQGNSA in the germline V gene. The CDR3 contains 13 residues. Between the trimmed V and J ends, which lost 5 bases and 7 bases, there was a span of 14 bases. The CDR3 sequence is CASSLRHRYEAFF. The CDR3 DNA reads TGTGCCAGCAGCCTCCGACACAGGTATGAAGCTTTCTTT.

The genes are TRBV29-1 and TRBJ2-1; 10 nucleotides match TRBD2. The trim removed 5 bases at V and 7 bases at J, leaving 5 bases unmatched. From germline, CDR1 is SQVTM and CDR2 ANQGSEA. This CDR3 region has 13 residues. The CDR3 nucleotides are TGCAGCGTTCGAGCGGGGGGGAGTAATGAGCAGTTCTTC. The encoded protein is CSVRAGGSNEQFF.

This chain joins TRBV10-3 and TRBJ1-5, with D possibly matching TRBD1 (6 bases). The CDR3 runs to 14 residues. Germline lookup yields CDR1 ENHRY and CDR2 SYGVKD. The germline V and J ends were trimmed by 4 bases and 5 bases, with 12 bases remaining between them. The CDR3 is CAISVGGPDQPQHF. Here the CDR3 DNA reads TGTGCCATCAGTGTCGGGGGGCCCGATCAGCCCCAGCATTTT.

CDR3 amino acids: CASSFGTGIDEQYF. The CDR3 DNA follows: TGTGCCAGCAGTTTCGGGACAGGGATCGACGAGCAGTACTTC. The chain employs TRBV6-6 and TRBJ2-7; 9 positions agree with TRBD1. The CDR3 is 14 residues long. The ends lost 4 bases at V and 5 bases at J; junction bases unmatched: 6. Germline V gives CDR1 MNHNY, CDR2 SVGAGI (reference sequence).